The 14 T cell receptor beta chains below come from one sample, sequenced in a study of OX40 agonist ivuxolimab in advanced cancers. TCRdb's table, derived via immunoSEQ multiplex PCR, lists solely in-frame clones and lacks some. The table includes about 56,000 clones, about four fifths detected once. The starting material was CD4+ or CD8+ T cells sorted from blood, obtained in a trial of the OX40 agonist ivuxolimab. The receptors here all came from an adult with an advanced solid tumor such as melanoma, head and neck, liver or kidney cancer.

The CDR3 nucleotides read TGTGCCTGGAGTCGAGGGACCGGGATCAATGAGCAGTTCTTC. This translates into CAWSRGTGINEQFF. The rearrangement joins TRBV30 to TRBJ2-1, with D possibly called TRBD1 or TRBD2 (5 bases each). Trimming left V 2 bases short and J 6 bases short, with 14 bases between. The germline gives CDR1 GTSNPN, CDR2 SVGIG (reference sequence). This CDR3 is 14 amino acids long.

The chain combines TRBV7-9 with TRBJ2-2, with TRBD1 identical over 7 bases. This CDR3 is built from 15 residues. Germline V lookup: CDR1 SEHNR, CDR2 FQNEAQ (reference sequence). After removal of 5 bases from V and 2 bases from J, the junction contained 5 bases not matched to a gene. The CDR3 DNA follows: TGTGCCAGCAGCCCGACAGGGCATAACACCGGGGAGCTGTTTTTT. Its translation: CASSPTGHNTGELFF. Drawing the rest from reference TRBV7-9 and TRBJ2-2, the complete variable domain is DTGVSQNPRHKITKRGQNVTFRCDPISEHNRLYWYRQTLGQGPEFLTYFQNEAQLEKSRLLSDRFSAERPKGSFSTLEIQRTEQGDSAMYLCASSPTGHNTGELFFGEGSRLTVL.

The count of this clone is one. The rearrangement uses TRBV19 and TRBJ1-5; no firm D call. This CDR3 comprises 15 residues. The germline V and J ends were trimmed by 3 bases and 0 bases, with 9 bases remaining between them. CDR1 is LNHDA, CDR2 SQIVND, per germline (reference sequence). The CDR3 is CASSIGQYSNQPQHF. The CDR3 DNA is TGTGCCAGTAGTATTGGGCAATATAGCAATCAGCCCCAGCATTTT.

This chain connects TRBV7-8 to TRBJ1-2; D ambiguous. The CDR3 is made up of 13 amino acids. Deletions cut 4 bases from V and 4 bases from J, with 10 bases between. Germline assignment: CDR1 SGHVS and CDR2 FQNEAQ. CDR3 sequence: CASSWGLSYGYTF. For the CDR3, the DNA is TGTGCCAGCAGCTGGGGTCTAAGCTATGGCTACACCTTC. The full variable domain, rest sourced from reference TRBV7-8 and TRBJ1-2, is GAGVSQSPRYKVAKRGQDVALRCDPISGHVSLFWYQQALGQGPEFLTYFQNEAQLDKSGLPSDRFFAERPEGSVSTLKIQRTQQEDSAVYLCASSWGLSYGYTFGSGTRLTVV.

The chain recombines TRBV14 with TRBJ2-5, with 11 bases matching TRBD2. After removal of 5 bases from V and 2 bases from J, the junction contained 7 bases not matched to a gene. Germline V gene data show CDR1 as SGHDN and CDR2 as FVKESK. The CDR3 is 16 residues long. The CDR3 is CASSNVAGGFQETQYF. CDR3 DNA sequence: TGTGCCAGCAGCAATGTAGCGGGAGGGTTTCAAGAGACCCAGTACTTC.

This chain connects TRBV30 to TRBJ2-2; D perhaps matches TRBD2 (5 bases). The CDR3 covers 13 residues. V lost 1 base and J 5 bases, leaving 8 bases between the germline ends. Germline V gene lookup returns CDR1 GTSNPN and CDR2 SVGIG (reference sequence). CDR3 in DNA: TGTGCCTGGAGTGCGTGGAGGACCGGGGAGCTGTTTTTT. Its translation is CAWSAWRTGELFF.

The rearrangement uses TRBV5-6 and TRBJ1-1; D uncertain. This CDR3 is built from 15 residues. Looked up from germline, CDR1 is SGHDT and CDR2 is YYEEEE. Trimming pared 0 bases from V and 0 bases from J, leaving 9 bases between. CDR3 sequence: CASSLVPTVNTEAFF. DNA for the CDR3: TGTGCCAGCAGCTTGGTACCGACGGTGAACACTGAAGCTTTCTTT.

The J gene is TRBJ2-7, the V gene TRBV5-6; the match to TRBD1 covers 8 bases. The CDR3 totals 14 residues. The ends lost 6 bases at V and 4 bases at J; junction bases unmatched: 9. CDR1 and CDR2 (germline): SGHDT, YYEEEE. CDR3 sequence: CASTQRTGHYEQYF. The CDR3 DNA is TGTGCCAGCACCCAACGGACAGGGCATTACGAGCAGTACTTC.

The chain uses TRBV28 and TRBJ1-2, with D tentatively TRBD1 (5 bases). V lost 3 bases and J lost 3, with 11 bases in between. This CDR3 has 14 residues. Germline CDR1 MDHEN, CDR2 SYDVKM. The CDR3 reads CASSLEGWDYGYTF. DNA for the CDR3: TGTGCCAGCAGTTTGGAGGGGTGGGACTATGGCTACACCTTC.

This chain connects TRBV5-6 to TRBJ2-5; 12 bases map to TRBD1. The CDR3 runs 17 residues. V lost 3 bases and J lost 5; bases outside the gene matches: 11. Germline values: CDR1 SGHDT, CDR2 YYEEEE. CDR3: CASSWPGTGGRAETQYF. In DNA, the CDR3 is TGTGCCAGCAGCTGGCCCGGGACAGGGGGCCGAGCGGAGACCCAGTACTTC.

This CDR3 is CASSVGTYEQYF. The DNA for the CDR3 is TGTGCCAGCAGTGTTGGGACCTACGAGCAGTACTTC. J is TRBJ2-5 and V is TRBV6-1; D remains unclear. The J call may be in error: the DNA end matches TRBJ2-7 better. Germline values: CDR1 MNHNS, CDR2 SASEGT. The CDR3 is made up of 12 amino acids.

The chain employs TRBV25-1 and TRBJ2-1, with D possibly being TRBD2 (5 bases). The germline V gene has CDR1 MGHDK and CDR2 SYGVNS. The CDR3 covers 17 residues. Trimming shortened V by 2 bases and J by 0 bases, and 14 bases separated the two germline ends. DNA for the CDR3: TGTGCCAGCAGTGAAGCGGGTTATGCCCCCTCCTACAATGAGCAGTTCTTC. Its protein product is CASSEAGYAPSYNEQFF.

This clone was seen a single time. CDR3 loop: CASSKGGDSGGHATQYF. The CDR3 DNA is TGTGCCAGCAGCAAAGGCGGTGATAGCGGGGGGCATGCAACCCAGTACTTC. The chain employs TRBV21-1 and TRBJ2-5; the table's D call, TRBD2, has no DNA check behind it. TRBV21-1 is a pseudogene locus. The CDR3 spans 17 residues.

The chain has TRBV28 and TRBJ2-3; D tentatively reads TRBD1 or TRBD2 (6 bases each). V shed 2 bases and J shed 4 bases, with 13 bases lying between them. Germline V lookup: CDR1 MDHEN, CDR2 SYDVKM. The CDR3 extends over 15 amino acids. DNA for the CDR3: TGTGCCAGCAGTTTAGTCTGGAGGGGGGCAGATACGCAGTATTTT. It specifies CASSLVWRGADTQYF.